This entry lists 8 T cell receptor beta chains sequenced from one sample in a study of lymphopenia after photon versus proton radiotherapy (dated by TCRdb to between 2018 and 2021). Libraries came from the immunoSEQ multiplex PCR assay. Drawn from immuneACCESS, this table holds only the in-frame rearrangements with V and J called that TCRdb kept. Clones are partly lost; checked studies trace under half to an unresolved V gene and leave the rest unexplained. This sample is represented by some 30,000 clones; almost 90% of them were singletons. The top ten clones comprise about 6.6% of the sample. The sequencing here drew on peripheral blood, taken from a patient treated with photon-based radiotherapy. These receptor sequences come from a woman in her fifties or sixties with pancreatic cancer.

Worth noting for this clone: At one of its ends the junction is not consistent with the germline gene, which may arise from a read error. The DNA of the CDR3 is TGTGCCAGCAGGTTGGAGGGCAGGGGGCGCGAGACCCAGTACTTC. It specifies CASRLEGRGRETQYF. V and J are TRBV5-4 and TRBJ2-5, with 8 positions matching TRBD1. The germline gives CDR1 SGHNT, CDR2 YYREEE (reference sequence). The CDR3 loop spans 15 amino acids.

This chain joins TRBV6-1 and TRBJ2-2; 7 positions agree with TRBD2. Germline V CDR1 and CDR2: MNHNS, SASEGT. V shed 4 bases and J 2 bases; nucleotides not matched to a gene: 13. There are 18 residues in the CDR3. This CDR3 reads CASSALVTGGVNTGELFF. CDR3 DNA sequence: TGTGCCAGCAGTGCCTTGGTCACGGGGGGAGTAAACACCGGGGAGCTGTTTTTT.

This clone was counted between two and nine times. The chain carries TRBV6-1 and TRBJ1-3; TRBD1 is a possible D gene (5 bases). CDR1 is MNHNS and CDR2 is SASEGT in the germline V gene. CDR3 length: 14 residues. V was cut by 3 bases and J by 2 bases, with 8 bases left in between. CDR3 coding DNA: TGTGCCAGCAGTGACAGGGCTCCTGGAAACACCATATATTTT. Translated, it gives CASSDRAPGNTIYF.

The rearrangement links TRBV28 to TRBJ1-1, with 8 bases that match TRBD1. V gave up 5 bases and J gave up 5 bases; unmatched junction bases: 13. Germline V gene lookup returns CDR1 MDHEN and CDR2 SYDVKM. The CDR3 is 16 residues long. The CDR3, as DNA: TGTGCCAGCAGTCCTAAACAGGGGGTTCGAAGGACTGAAGCTTTCTTT. Its protein is CASSPKQGVRRTEAFF.

CDR3 bases: TGTGCCAGCAGTGAACGGGACAATGAGCAGTTCTTC. Translated, it gives CASSERDNEQFF. V usage is TRBV2 and J usage is TRBJ2-1, with D uncertain. The CDR3 is 12 residues long. Germline V gene data show CDR1 as SNHLY and CDR2 as FYNNEI. Trimming cost V 2 bases and J 5 bases, with 4 bases left between them.

V gene TRBV18 combines with J gene TRBJ2-7, with 10 bases that match TRBD1. Germline V gene sequence: CDR1 KGHSH, CDR2 LQKENI. The CDR3 totals 13 residues. The V segment lost 5 bases and the J segment 4 bases; nucleotides outside the gene matches: 2. CDR3 nucleotide sequence: TGTGCCAGCTCATTGGGACAGGGGTACGAGCAGTACTTC. Translation: CASSLGQGYEQYF.

The chain recombines TRBV11-2 with TRBJ1-1; 7 bases line up with TRBD1. Germline CDR1 SGHAT, CDR2 FQNNGV. The J segment lost 1 base and the V segment lost 1 base, leaving 9 bases of the junction unmatched. This CDR3 contains 17 residues. CDR3 sequence (DNA): TGTGCCAGCAGCTTAGTGGGGGTCAGGGGGGAGAACACTGAAGCTTTCTTT. The encoded protein is CASSLVGVRGENTEAFF.

This clone was seen once. The rearrangement links TRBV7-2 to TRBJ2-7, with 9 positions matching TRBD2. Trimming removed 5 bases from V and 0 bases from J; junction bases left unmatched: 5. CDR3 length equals 15 residues. The V gene's germline CDR1 is SGHTA and CDR2 FQGNSA. The CDR3 DNA reads as TGTGCCAGCAGCAACCCGACTAGCGGCTCCTACGAGCAGTACTTC. Its translation is CASSNPTSGSYEQYF.